A selection of T cell receptor beta chains follows, all from one sample in a study of T-cell memory formation after mild COVID-19. TCRdb independently ran MiXCR on the 5' RACE reads; one entry per CDR3 protein. Among roughly 80,000 distinct CDR3 sequences listed, about 23% were seen once. Sequencing was done on a sample of PBMCs or a T cell subset sorted from them (not recorded which). These receptors were taken from a man in his late teens or twenties who had mild COVID-19 (a few samples of this study predate the infection). Cell type and time point are not known. CDR3s include the opening cysteine and the closing phenylalanine or tryptophan. A D gene is named only where the DNA matches it firmly. Clone sizes are given selectively: once, few, many, or a class where the clone is expanded.

v_call,cdr3_length,j_call,d_call,clone_size,cdr3_aa,cdr3_nt
TRBV4-1,13,TRBJ1-2,.,.,CASSQPSLWGYTF,TGCGCCAGCAGCCAACCCTCTCTTTGGGGCTACACCTTC
TRBV6-2/TRBV6-3,15,TRBJ2-7,TRBD2,.,CASSPRTSGGGEQYF,TGTGCCAGCAGCCCCAGGACTAGCGGGGGCGGCGAGCAGTACTTC
TRBV4-3,16,TRBJ2-3,TRBD2,.,CASSQVSGGFTDTQYF,TGCGCCAGCAGCCAAGTTAGCGGGGGGTTCACAGATACGCAGTATTTT
TRBV6-2/TRBV6-3,14,TRBJ2-1,.,.,CASSLGWEYNEQFF,TGTGCCAGCAGTTTAGGGTGGGAGTACAATGAGCAGTTCTTC
TRBV5-6,14,TRBJ2-7,.,few,CASSSTGTIHEQYF,TGTGCCAGCAGCTCTACCGGGACAATACACGAGCAGTACTTC
TRBV6-5,15,TRBJ2-3,.,once,CASSSDGTSTDTQYF,TGTGCCAGCAGCTCCGACGGGACAAGCACAGATACGCAGTATTTT
TRBV11-1,15,TRBJ2-3,TRBD2,.,CASSQGTSSTDTQYF,TGTGCCAGCAGCCAGGGGACTAGCAGCACAGATACGCAGTATTTT
TRBV7-2,14,TRBJ1-5,.,.,CASSSTVSNQPQHF,TGTGCCAGCAGCTCGACAGTTAGCAATCAGCCCCAGCATTTT
TRBV7-9,15,TRBJ2-6,.,few,CASSLTFLGANVLTF,TGTGCCAGCAGCTTAACGTTTCTGGGGGCCAACGTCCTGACTTTC
TRBV7-9,11,TRBJ2-5,.,many,CASSSTTEQYF,TGTGCCAGCAGCTCTACGACAGAGCAGTACTTC
TRBV11-2,17,TRBJ2-1,.,few,CASSLDSWGSSYNEQFF,TGTGCCAGCAGCTTAGATTCTTGGGGGAGCTCCTACAATGAGCAGTTCTTC
TRBV7-9,15,TRBJ1-2,.,.,CASSFLPGVAGGYTF,TGTGCCAGCAGCTTCCTCCCGGGCGTCGCTGGTGGCTACACCTTC
TRBV3-1,15,TRBJ1-2,.,.,CASSQGPGTDYGYTF,TGTGCCAGCAGCCAGGGCCCCGGGACGGACTATGGCTACACCTTC
TRBV12-3/TRBV12-4,13,TRBJ1-1,.,.,CASLTSLRTEAFF,TGTGCCAGCTTAACCTCCCTGAGGACTGAAGCTTTCTTT
TRBV6-4,16,TRBJ2-1,.,few,CASSEGWSKPYNEQFF,TGTGCCAGCAGTGAGGGCTGGTCCAAACCTTACAATGAGCAGTTCTTC
TRBV7-2,16,TRBJ2-3,.,few,CASSLALAGKTDTQYF,TGTGCCAGCAGCTTAGCGCTGGCGGGGAAGACAGATACGCAGTATTTT
TRBV15,16,TRBJ2-5,.,.,CATSRLGPGEGETQYF,TGTGCCACCAGCAGACTTGGACCAGGGGAAGGGGAGACCCAGTACTTC
TRBV20-1,14,TRBJ2-1,TRBD1,.,CSARPRTGANEQFF,TGCAGTGCTCGACCGCGGACAGGGGCCAATGAGCAGTTCTTC
TRBV15,15,TRBJ2-2,.,.,CATSRDRGRTGELFF,TGTGCCACCAGCAGAGATCGTGGTCGCACCGGGGAGCTGTTTTTT
TRBV3-1,16,TRBJ2-5,.,few,CASSQRTEGSLETQYF,TGTGCCAGCAGCCAACGGACAGAGGGTTCTCTAGAGACCCAGTACTTC
TRBV5-5,14,TRBJ1-6,.,few,CASSLGADPWALHF,TGTGCCAGCAGCTTGGGCGCCGACCCGTGGGCCCTCCACTTT
TRBV7-9,13,TRBJ2-7,.,few,CASRDGNSYEQYF,TGTGCCAGCCGGGACGGAAACTCCTACGAGCAGTACTTC
TRBV6-5,14,TRBJ2-7,.,.,CASSYSRVALEQYF,TGTGCCAGCAGTTACTCCAGGGTCGCCCTCGAGCAGTACTTC
TRBV7-9,15,TRBJ2-1,TRBD1,.,CASSSGTGGSNEQFF,TGTGCCAGCAGCTCCGGGACAGGGGGCTCAAATGAGCAGTTCTTC
TRBV28,16,TRBJ2-3,TRBD2,.,CASRFVLAGPTDTQYF,TGTGCCAGCAGATTTGTACTAGCGGGGCCCACAGATACGCAGTATTTT
TRBV4-3,14,TRBJ2-1,.,many,CASSQDIGDNEQFF,TGCGCCAGCAGCCAAGATATCGGGGACAATGAGCAGTTCTTC
TRBV6-1,14,TRBJ2-5,TRBD1,.,CASSEWTGIETQYF,TGTGCCAGCAGTGAATGGACAGGGATAGAGACCCAGTACTTC
TRBV4-1,16,TRBJ2-2,TRBD1,.,CASSRLDREDTGELFF,TGCGCCAGCAGCCGACTGGACAGGGAGGACACCGGGGAGCTGTTTTTT
TRBV11-2,15,TRBJ2-5,TRBD2,few,CASSSTSGGAKTQYF,TGTGCCAGCAGCTCAACTAGCGGGGGGGCCAAGACCCAGTACTTC
TRBV6-5,15,TRBJ2-3,.,few,CASRFRTGSTDTQYF,TGTGCCAGCAGATTCCGGACGGGGAGCACAGATACGCAGTATTTT
TRBV7-9,11,TRBJ1-1,.,once,CASRDLTEAFF,TGTGCCAGCAGGGATCTTACTGAAGCTTTCTTT
TRBV20-1,14,TRBJ1-6,.,.,CSAIGTGSDSPLHF,TGCAGTGCTATTGGGACCGGCAGTGATTCACCCCTCCACTTT
TRBV27,14,TRBJ1-2,TRBD1,.,CASSPLQGPPGYTF,TGTGCCAGCAGTCCGTTACAGGGGCCCCCTGGCTACACCTTC
TRBV27,15,TRBJ2-6,.,few,CASSWGVYGANVLTF,TGTGCCAGCAGTTGGGGTGTTTATGGGGCCAACGTCCTGACTTTC
TRBV3-2,16,TRBJ2-5,.,many,CASSPGLAGKQETQYF,TGTGCCAGCAGCCCGGGACTAGCCGGCAAGCAAGAGACCCAGTACTTC
TRBV11-2,14,TRBJ2-5,.,many,CASSFTGFRETQYF,TGTGCCAGCAGCTTTACAGGGTTTCGAGAGACCCAGTACTTC
TRBV20-1,14,TRBJ2-5,TRBD2,few,CSARVGGLQETQYF,TGCAGTGCTAGGGTGGGGGGGTTACAAGAGACCCAGTACTTC
TRBV5-5,16,TRBJ2-1,TRBD1,.,CASSLVGRGLHSEQFF,TGTGCCAGCAGCTTGGTTGGCAGGGGGCTCCACAGTGAGCAGTTCTTC
TRBV9,12,TRBJ2-1,.,.,CASSAGNDEQFF,TGTGCCAGCAGCGCCGGAAACGATGAGCAGTTCTTC
TRBV6-5,21,TRBJ2-3,TRBD2,.,CASGSGWLIFDGSGGTDTQYF,TGTGCCAGCGGTTCCGGCTGGCTCATTTTCGATGGTAGCGGGGGGACAGATACGCAGTATTTT
TRBV6-5,17,TRBJ2-5,.,few,CASSYDGLRGGLETQYF,TGTGCCAGCAGTTACGACGGTTTGAGGGGGGGATTGGAGACCCAGTACTTC
TRBV6-5,16,TRBJ2-2,.,.,CASSYSSGPDTGELFF,TGTGCCAGCAGTTACTCGAGTGGGCCGGACACCGGGGAGCTGTTTTTT
TRBV12-3/TRBV12-4,13,TRBJ2-1,.,.,CASSEAPGNEQFF,TGTGCCAGCAGCGAGGCTCCGGGGAATGAGCAGTTCTTC
TRBV4-1,17,TRBJ2-6,.,.,CASSPAGGNSGANVLTF,TGCGCCAGCAGCCCAGCGGGCGGCAACTCTGGGGCCAACGTCCTGACTTTC
TRBV5-6,12,TRBJ2-3,.,.,CASRRAADTQYF,TGTGCCAGCAGGAGAGCGGCAGATACGCAGTATTTT
TRBV5-1,15,TRBJ2-3,TRBD2,few,CASSLVSGERDTQYF,TGCGCCAGCAGCTTGGTCAGCGGGGAGAGGGATACGCAGTATTTT
TRBV6-2/TRBV6-3,15,TRBJ1-5,.,.,CASSRGRSSNQPQHF,TGTGCCAGCAGTCGGGGACGGAGCAGCAATCAGCCCCAGCATTTT
TRBV4-1,12,TRBJ2-1,.,.,CASSQPTREQFF,TGCGCCAGCAGCCAACCGACTAGGGAGCAGTTCTTC
TRBV2,13,TRBJ2-7,.,few,CASIGRGNYEQYF,TGTGCCAGCATAGGGAGAGGGAACTACGAGCAGTACTTC
TRBV10-3,17,TRBJ2-3,TRBD2,few,CAISDPAGGGPGDTQYF,TGTGCCATCAGTGACCCGGCCGGCGGGGGGCCAGGAGATACGCAGTATTTT
TRBV7-9,15,TRBJ1-5,.,.,CASSGDSDSNQPQHF,TGTGCCAGCAGCGGAGACAGCGATAGCAATCAGCCCCAGCATTTT
TRBV4-1,16,TRBJ1-5,TRBD1,few,CASSQEWDRLGQPQHF,TGCGCCAGCAGCCAAGAATGGGACAGGCTCGGTCAGCCCCAGCATTTT
TRBV9,14,TRBJ2-1,TRBD1,.,CASSPRGLMNEQFF,TGTGCCAGCAGCCCTAGGGGGCTCATGAATGAGCAGTTCTTC